These 28 T cell receptor beta chains came from one sample sequenced in a study of T cell repertoires in cytomegalovirus infection. TCRdb re-analysed the reads in MiXCR, keeping a single row per CDR3 protein. The sample includes some 590,000 distinct CDR3 sequences, 35% to 50% seen only once; the top ten take 40% to 60%. Their target antigens are unknown. The source was cultured PBMCs, collected from culture after CMV antigen stimulation. The receptors originated from a human donor in good health (CMV status not recorded). Some clones in this sample may be carry-over from other donors' samples.

The sample holds a few counts of this clonotype. This sequence joins TRBV7-6 and TRBJ2-1, with 10 bases lining up with TRBD2. V trimming: 6 bases; J trimming: 4 bases; junction bases outside the gene matches: 9. The CDR3 has 16 residues. The V gene's germline CDR1 is SGHVS and CDR2 FNYEAQ. In nucleotides, the CDR3 is TGTGCCAGCAGAGCCAGCGGGAGGGCCCGATACAATGAGCAGTTCTTC. Translating gives CASRASGRARYNEQFF.

This chain joins TRBV11-2 and TRBJ2-3; 7 bases are shared with TRBD2. CDR1 and CDR2 (germline): SGHAT, FQNNGV. The ends lost 1 base at V and 5 bases at J; junction bases unmatched: 9. The CDR3 is made up of 16 amino acids. The CDR3, as DNA: TGTGCCAGCAGCTTAGGTCGGGGGGTGTCCGTAGATACGCAGTATTTT. Its translation is CASSLGRGVSVDTQYF.

This clonotype was detected a few times. V usage is TRBV7-6 and J usage is TRBJ2-1; 12 bases align to TRBD1. Germline-derived CDR1 and CDR2 are SGHVS and FNYEAQ. The CDR3 extends over 17 amino acids. Trimming cost V 2 bases and J 4 bases; bases outside gene matches: 6. DNA of the CDR3: TGTGCCAGCAGCTTACAGGGACAGGGGGCAATATACAATGAGCAGTTCTTC. Protein sequence: CASSLQGQGAIYNEQFF.

The sample holds many counts of this clonotype. The genes are TRBV7-2 and TRBJ2-7; 8 bases agree with TRBD2. Germline CDR1 and CDR2: SGHTA and FQGNSA. This CDR3 is 15 amino acids long. V lost 4 bases to trimming and J lost 0 bases; unmatched junction nucleotides: 5. DNA for the CDR3: TGTGCCAGCAGCTCCAAGACTAGCGCCTCCTACGAGCAGTACTTC. It translates to CASSSKTSASYEQYF.

The gene calls are TRBV2 and TRBJ2-2; D ambiguous. V lost 3 bases and J 13 bases, leaving 12 bases between the germline ends. Germline loops: CDR1 SNHLY, CDR2 FYNNEI. CDR3 size: 12 residues. CDR3 DNA sequence: TGTGCCAGCAGTGAGAGAGAAAAGGGGCTGTTTTTT. Translating it yields CASSEREKGLFF.

This clonotype was seen more than once but under ten times. The CDR3 DNA reads as TGCAGTGCTAGAGACCGGGGAGGCTACACCTTC. It codes for CSARDRGGYTF. This chain uses TRBV20-1 with TRBJ1-2; D gene unclear. The V gene's germline CDR1 is DFQATT and CDR2 SNEGSKA (reference sequence). V shed 0 bases and J shed 8 bases, with 7 bases lying between them. The length of the CDR3 is 11 residues.

The chain links TRBV19 to TRBJ1-3; no definite D call. Germline V gene data show CDR1 as LNHDA and CDR2 as SQIVND (reference sequence). The CDR3 is made up of 14 amino acids. V was clipped by 7 bases and J by 0 bases, with 10 bases between them. CDR3 coding DNA: TGTGCCAGTAACCAGTTTGCCTCTGGAAACACCATATATTTT. Translation: CASNQFASGNTIYF.

The rearrangement uses TRBV20-1 and TRBJ2-7, with D tentatively TRBD1 (5 bases). The CDR3 spans 15 residues. The germline V gene has CDR1 DFQATT and CDR2 SNEGSKA (reference sequence). The V end was cut by 6 bases, the J end by 0 bases, with 18 bases between. CDR3 in DNA: TGCAGTGCCCCGCCGACAGATCGCCTCTCCTACGAGCAGTACTTC. It encodes CSAPPTDRLSYEQYF.

The chain combines TRBV29-1 with TRBJ1-2; D is possibly TRBD1 (5 bases). Between the trimmed V and J ends, which lost 4 bases and 2 bases, there was a span of 11 bases. The CDR3 totals 13 residues. The germline gives CDR1 SQVTM, CDR2 ANQGSEA. This CDR3 is CSVAAGYNYGYTF. As DNA, the CDR3 is TGCAGCGTTGCGGCAGGGTACAACTATGGCTACACCTTC.

V usage is TRBV7-8 and J usage is TRBJ2-5; 11 bases are shared with TRBD2. V lost 4 bases and J lost 4; bases outside the gene matches: 8. Germline-derived CDR1 and CDR2 are SGHVS and FQNEAQ. This CDR3 region has 16 residues. The CDR3 nucleotides read TGTGCCAGCAGCTCGCCTACTAGCGGGAGCATAGAGACCCAGTACTTC. Protein product: CASSSPTSGSIETQYF.

The chain uses TRBV12-3 or TRBV12-4 and TRBJ1-5; the D gene is possibly TRBD1 (6 bases). Trimming stripped 4 bases from V and 3 bases from J, with 10 bases between. The CDR3 has 14 amino acids. The CDR3 spells CASSSGAINQPQHF. The CDR3 coding sequence is TGTGCCAGCAGTTCGGGGGCTATCAATCAGCCCCAGCATTTT.

The chain employs TRBV29-1 and TRBJ2-1; 7 nucleotides match TRBD1. Trimming took 7 bases from V and 2 from J; bases not matched to a gene: 5. Per the germline V gene, CDR1 is SQVTM and CDR2 is ANQGSEA. CDR3 length: 13 residues. The CDR3 reads CSARTGAYNEQFF. The DNA of the CDR3 is TGCAGCGCCAGGACAGGCGCCTACAATGAGCAGTTCTTC.

The V gene is TRBV15, the J gene TRBJ2-3; 7 nucleotides align to TRBD2. The CDR3 consists of 15 residues. Germline lookup yields CDR1 LNHNV and CDR2 YYDKDF (reference sequence). Trimming cost V 1 base and J 1 base; bases outside gene matches: 2. The CDR3 reads CATSRGGRGTDTQYF. In nucleotides, the CDR3 is TGTGCCACCAGCAGAGGCGGGAGAGGCACAGATACGCAGTATTTT.

This chain links TRBV20-1 with TRBJ2-5; a weak D match, TRBD2 (5 bases). V lost 8 bases and J 5 bases, leaving 12 bases between the germline ends. Per germline, CDR1 DFQATT and CDR2 SNEGSKA (reference sequence). This CDR3 spans 11 amino acids. The CDR3 region is CSTWTAETQYF. For the CDR3, the DNA is TGCAGTACTTGGACTGCGGAGACCCAGTACTTC.

The chain recombines TRBV5-1 with TRBJ1-3, with a weak D call TRBD1 (5 bases). This CDR3 contains 18 residues. CDR1 SGHRS and CDR2 YFSETQ come from the germline V gene. The V and J ends lost 1 base and 0 bases respectively, with 17 bases between them. CDR3 DNA: TGCGCCAGCAGCTTGTCTTCGGCGGCGGGGCACTCTGGAAACACCATATATTTT. Translation: CASSLSSAAGHSGNTIYF.

The chain has TRBV7-2 and TRBJ2-1; D may be TRBD1 or TRBD2 (5 bases each). Trimming removed 0 bases from V and 5 bases from J, with 11 bases in between. The CDR3 spans 15 residues. Germline CDR1 SGHTA, CDR2 FQGNSA. The CDR3: CASSLAWGRDNEQFF. DNA for the CDR3: TGTGCCAGCAGCTTAGCGTGGGGACGGGACAATGAGCAGTTCTTC.

V gene TRBV27 combines with J gene TRBJ1-5; TRBD1 is a possible D gene (6 bases). V was shortened by 6 bases and J by 0 bases, with 9 bases between the two germline ends. The germline V gene encodes CDR1 MNHEY and CDR2 SMNVEV (reference sequence). The CDR3 covers 14 residues. CDR3 region: CASRKGDSNQPQHF. The CDR3 bases are TGTGCCAGCAGGAAGGGGGATAGCAATCAGCCCCAGCATTTT.

The V call is TRBV6-5, the J call TRBJ1-6, with 7 bases aligning to TRBD1. Germline loops: CDR1 MNHEY, CDR2 SVGAGI. The CDR3 extends over 14 amino acids. The ends lost 5 bases at V and 7 bases at J; junction bases unmatched: 5. The CDR3 DNA sequence: TGTGCCAGCAGTAGGGGGCCCGACAATTCACCCCTCCACTTT. Translation gives CASSRGPDNSPLHF.

The genes are TRBV7-2 and TRBJ2-3; D may be TRBD2 (5 bases). The CDR3 sequence is 14 residues long. The V and J ends lost 1 base and 4 bases respectively, with 9 bases between them. Germline V gene sequence: CDR1 SGHTA, CDR2 FQGNSA. CDR3 nucleotide sequence: TGTGCCAGCAGCTTAGGAGGAGCGGCAGATACGCAGTATTTT. Encoded protein: CASSLGGAADTQYF.

This clonotype has more than one count but fewer than ten. The V call is TRBV12-3 or TRBV12-4, the J call TRBJ2-5, with 10 nucleotides matching TRBD1. The CDR3 contains 13 residues. J lost 3 bases, V lost 8 bases, and 3 bases had no gene match. The CDR3 sequence: CASGDRGEETQYF. The CDR3 bases are TGTGCCAGCGGGGACAGGGGAGAAGAGACCCAGTACTTC.

The chain joins TRBV7-9 to TRBJ2-1; TRBD1 might be the D (5 bases). This CDR3 comprises 11 residues. The V gene's germline CDR1 is SEHNR and CDR2 FQNEAQ (reference sequence). Deletions cut 8 bases from V and 9 bases from J, with 11 bases between. The CDR3 loop is CASYLRGEQFF. For the CDR3, the DNA is TGTGCCAGCTACCTAAGGGGTGAGCAGTTCTTC.

This clonotype was counted a few times. The chain links TRBV7-8 to TRBJ2-2; maybe TRBD2 (6 bases). Per the germline V gene, CDR1 is SGHVS and CDR2 is FQNEAQ. Trimming removed 7 bases from V and 5 bases from J, with 17 bases in between. The CDR3 contains 15 residues. CDR3 loop: CASTSDGRGTGELFF. The DNA for the CDR3 is TGTGCCAGCACCTCCGATGGGCGGGGTACCGGGGAGCTGTTTTTT.

The V and J genes are TRBV6-6 and TRBJ1-5, with D tentatively TRBD1 (6 bases). The CDR3 runs to 16 residues. Germline CDR1 and CDR2: MNHNY and SVGAGI (reference sequence). V lost 2 bases and J 9 bases, leaving 20 bases between the germline ends. Here the CDR3 reads CASSYRGGAKGGPQHF. CDR3 in DNA: TGTGCCAGCAGTTACAGGGGGGGTGCAAAGGGAGGGCCCCAGCATTTT.

This clonotype was seen just once. The chain couples TRBV12-3 or TRBV12-4 to TRBJ2-7; TRBD1 or TRBD2 may be the D gene (6 bases each). The CDR3 covers 14 residues. V lost 7 bases and J 2 bases, leaving 15 bases between the germline ends. CDR3 residues: CASTLGGLTYEQYF. CDR3 nucleotides: TGTGCCAGCACATTGGGGGGCCTTACCTACGAGCAGTACTTC.

The V and J genes are TRBV18 and TRBJ1-6, with TRBD1 as a possible D gene (6 bases). V was cut by 5 bases and J by 7 bases, with 18 bases left in between. Germline CDR1 KGHSH, CDR2 LQKENI. This CDR3 is 16 amino acids long. The CDR3 coding sequence is TGTGCCAGCTCATCTGGTTCGAAGGGGGTGAATTCACCCCTCCACTTT. Translated: CASSSGSKGVNSPLHF.

V and J are TRBV11-2 and TRBJ2-7; 7 nucleotides agree with TRBD1. The CDR3 sequence is 14 residues long. The V segment lost 3 bases and the J segment 4 bases; nucleotides outside the gene matches: 6. Germline CDR1 reads SGHAT; CDR2 reads FQNNGV. The chain's CDR3 is CASSFAGTEYEQYF. The DNA of the CDR3 is TGTGCCAGCAGCTTCGCTGGGACAGAGTACGAGCAGTACTTC.

This chain links TRBV5-1 with TRBJ1-5; unclear D gene. Trimming stripped 0 bases from V and 6 bases from J, with 16 bases between. This CDR3 is built from 16 residues. The germline V gene encodes CDR1 SGHRS and CDR2 YFSETQ. The chain's CDR3 is CASSLEGLGSGQPQHF. CDR3 sequence (DNA): TGCGCCAGCAGCTTGGAAGGCCTTGGTAGCGGTCAGCCCCAGCATTTT.

This clonotype was counted only a few times. The V and J genes are TRBV7-2 and TRBJ1-5; 7 nucleotides agree with TRBD1. The CDR3 length is 14 residues. The germline CDR1 and CDR2 sequences are SGHTA and FQGNSA. Trimming at V came to 3 bases and at J to 7 bases, leaving 6 bases not matched to a gene. Written as DNA, the CDR3 is TGTGCCAGCAGCTTCACAGGGGTAGGACAGCCCCAGCATTTT. It encodes CASSFTGVGQPQHF.